This T cell receptor (beta chain) stems from a study of cytomegalovirus exposure and HLA in healthy donors. Findings and caveats of the study: Further analysis was carried out later, and it showed several of the most significant clusters appearing linked to common viral pathogens. Presence/absence comparisons presumed near-even sequencing depth among donors. An Asian-associated ancestry cluster reportedly showed fewer N-insertions than the approximately 700-donor mean in a later analysis.

The CDR3 length is 16 residues. CDR1 is SGHTA and CDR2 is FQGTGA in the germline V gene. V lost 2 bases to trimming and J lost 9 bases; unmatched junction nucleotides: 5. PCR primers comprised 60 Vbeta and 13 Jbeta primers. TCRdb's copy holds only in-frame clones and misses some; the assay was immunoSEQ multiplex PCR. In the table there are more than 150,000 clones, approximately 80% of which are singletons. In regard to this clone: Its target is not known.

Specimen: PBMCs. The J gene is TRBJ2-1, the V gene TRBV7-3; 15 positions match TRBD2. The sequence was collected from a woman in her forties or fifties in good health and CMV-seropositive. CDR3 sequence reads: CASSLRTSGGAGEQFF. The CDR3 coding sequence is TGTGCCAGCAGCTTACGGACTAGCGGGGGGGCTGGTGAGCAGTTCTTC.